Below are 13 T cell receptor beta chains sequenced from a single sample in a study of blood T cells in healthy people across ages. Using a J-beta primer mix together with a sample-barcoded 5' primer, a second PCR was run for roughly 6 to 12 cycles. In TCRdb, the 5' RACE reads were re-called with MiXCR into one record per CDR3 protein. This table has some 1 million distinct CDR3 sequences, roughly 45% appearing once. Specimen: blood. These receptors all stem from a woman aged 60-70 years in good health.

This clonotype was seen only once. This likely comes from a read error, as the CDR3 has no conserved phenylalanine or tryptophan at its end. This sequence joins TRBV6-6 and TRBJ2-3; D remains ambiguous. Trimming removed 2 bases from V and 3 bases from J, with 3 bases in between. The CDR3 consists of 12 residues. The germline CDR1 and CDR2 sequences are MNHNY and SVGAGI (reference sequence). This CDR3 is CASSYGTDTQYS. The CDR3 region has the DNA TGTGCCAGCAGTTACGGTACAGATACGCAGTATTCT.

This clonotype was observed at least ten times. This chain links TRBV6-2 or TRBV6-3 with TRBJ2-7; D unclear. Trimming took off 2 bases at V and 6 bases at J, with 23 bases between the two ends. Germline lookup yields CDR1 MNHEY and CDR2 SVGEGT. The CDR3 contains 17 residues. The CDR3 loop reads CASSYRPSSGPSSEQYF. CDR3 coding DNA: TGTGCCAGCAGTTACCGCCCCAGCTCCGGACCCTCTTCCGAGCAGTACTTC.

Only a few counts were recorded for this clonotype. The chain joins TRBV5-6 to TRBJ2-1; the D gene is possibly TRBD1 (6 bases). V lost 0 bases, J lost 4 bases, and 11 bases lay in between. The CDR3 is 15 amino acids. The germline CDR1 and CDR2 sequences are SGHDT and YYEEEE. DNA of the CDR3: TGTGCCAGCAGCTTGGGACAGGCCAAATACAATGAGCAGTTCTTC. It yields the protein CASSLGQAKYNEQFF.

The chain uses TRBV20-1 and TRBJ1-4; no firm D call. Trimming stripped 6 bases from V and 4 bases from J, with 12 bases between. CDR3 length equals 13 residues. Germline CDR1 is DFQATT and CDR2 is SNEGSKA (reference sequence). CDR3 DNA: TGCAGTGCATCGAACAGCCTTAATGAAAAACTGTTTTTT. This translates into CSASNSLNEKLFF.

Only one count was recorded for this clonotype. The chain has TRBV13 and TRBJ2-3, with unresolved D. The CDR3 extends over 14 amino acids. Trimming took off 3 bases at V and 6 bases at J, with 13 bases between the two ends. Germline V lookup: CDR1 PRHDT, CDR2 FYEKMQ (reference sequence). CDR3: CASSFSSYTDTQYF. CDR3 in DNA: TGTGCCAGCAGCTTCTCATCCTACACGGATACGCAGTATTTT.

This clonotype was counted a few times. The chain links TRBV27 to TRBJ2-4; 10 bases match TRBD1. The J call may not be correct, given that the DNA end is closer to TRBJ2-5. This CDR3 has 16 amino acids. Germline loops: CDR1 MNHEY, CDR2 SMNVEV (reference sequence). The CDR3 sequence is CASSADRGYDGETQYF. CDR3 nucleotide sequence: TGTGCCAGCAGTGCGGACAGGGGGTATGATGGAGAGACCCAGTACTTC.

This clonotype was counted ten times or more. One end of the junction is discordant with germline, which a read error may explain. The rearrangement uses TRBV3-1 and TRBJ2-1; possible D gene TRBD2, 5 bases. The germline V gene encodes CDR1 LGHDT and CDR2 YNNKEL (reference sequence). The CDR3 spans 13 residues. CDR3 nucleotide sequence: TGCGCCAGCAGCTCCGCGGGTTACAATGAGCAGTTCTTC. Encoded protein: CASSSAGYNEQFF.

The J gene is TRBJ1-5, the V gene TRBV6-1; no clear D gene. Germline V gives CDR1 MNHNS, CDR2 SASEGT. The CDR3 extends over 14 amino acids. Trimming took 8 bases from V and 0 from J, leaving 11 bases between them. The CDR3 DNA follows: TGTGCCAGCTCGGCCGTGTTTAGCAATCAGCCCCAGCATTTT. This encodes CASSAVFSNQPQHF.

This clonotype was recorded at least ten times. The chain links TRBV7-2 to TRBJ2-6; possible D gene TRBD2, 5 bases. The ends were cut back, 5 bases at V and 0 bases at J, with 14 bases in the middle. The CDR3 sequence is 17 residues long. Germline V lookup: CDR1 SGHTA, CDR2 FQGNSA. CDR3 in DNA: TGTGCCAGCAGCCCTCAAGGAGGTTTCTCTGGGGCCAACGTCCTGACTTTC. It specifies CASSPQGGFSGANVLTF.

The chain recombines TRBV7-9 with TRBJ2-1, with 13 bases lining up with TRBD2. V lost 5 bases, J lost 6 bases, and 13 bases stayed unmatched. The CDR3 loop spans 18 amino acids. CDR1 is SEHNR, CDR2 FQNEAQ, per germline (reference sequence). CDR3 nucleotides: TGTGCCAGCAGCCGACCTGGCTCCGGGACTAGCGGGACCAATGAGCAGTTCTTC. It yields the protein CASSRPGSGTSGTNEQFF.

The J gene is TRBJ1-6, the V gene TRBV30; D is possibly TRBD1 (5 bases). Germline CDR1 is GTSNPN and CDR2 is SVGIG (reference sequence). This CDR3 is 15 amino acids long. The ends were cut back, 8 bases at V and 7 bases at J, with 21 bases in the middle. The CDR3 protein is CAGQIGHNPNSPLHF. CDR3 sequence (DNA): TGTGCCGGGCAAATCGGACACAACCCCAATTCACCCCTCCACTTT. Drawing the rest from reference TRBV30 and TRBJ1-6, the complete variable domain is SQTIHQWPATLVQPVGSPLSLECTVEGTSNPNLYWYRQAAGRGLQLLFYSVGIGQISSEVPQNLSASRPQDRQFILSSKKLLLSDSGFYLCAGQIGHNPNSPLHFGNGTRLTVT.

This clonotype was observed a handful of times. This chain connects TRBV20-1 to TRBJ2-5; 8 positions agree with TRBD2. The CDR3 spans 16 residues. Germline V gene sequence: CDR1 DFQATT, CDR2 SNEGSKA (reference sequence). Trimming removed 3 bases from V and 6 bases from J; junction bases left unmatched: 15. The CDR3 DNA follows: TGCAGTGCTAGGGCCGGGACTAGTAGTGGGCAAAAGACCCAGTACTTC. This sequence encodes CSARAGTSSGQKTQYF.

The chain uses TRBV6-6 and TRBJ2-1, with 12 bases aligning to TRBD1. Trimming took 7 bases from V and 9 from J; bases not matched to a gene: 16. Germline V gene data show CDR1 as MNHNY and CDR2 as SVGAGI (reference sequence). The length of the CDR3 is 17 residues. CDR3 sequence: CASIKGQGATIVGEQFF. For the CDR3, the DNA is TGTGCCAGCATAAAGGGACAGGGGGCTACCATTGTCGGTGAGCAGTTCTTC.